Presented here are 8 T cell receptor beta chains from one specimen sequenced in a study of blood T cells in healthy people across ages. A second about 6 to 12 cycle PCR used barcoded and J-beta primers. In TCRdb, the 5' RACE reads were re-called with MiXCR into one record per CDR3 protein. Of 800,000 to 950,000 distinct CDR3 sequences in the sample, around 48% are singletons; the top ten hold 13%. Source material: blood. The receptors were gathered from a man aged 25 to 45 in good health.

J is TRBJ1-2 and V is TRBV20-1; no reliable D call. V dropped 3 bases and J dropped 4 bases, with 15 bases sitting between them. The CDR3 has 14 amino acids. Germline lookup yields CDR1 DFQATT and CDR2 SNEGSKA (reference sequence). CDR3 in amino acids: CSARSREVPYGYTF. The DNA of the CDR3 is TGCAGTGCTAGGAGTAGGGAAGTCCCCTATGGCTACACCTTC.

The chain uses TRBV7-3 and TRBJ1-2; D is uncertain. With 8 bases removed from V and 0 bases from J, the gap between germline ends came to 19 bases. Germline CDR1 SGHTA, CDR2 FQGTGA. The CDR3 extends over 16 amino acids. The CDR3 DNA follows: TGTGCCAGCCACCCGGGGTTCGGGCCACCTAACTATGGCTACACCTTC. Translating gives CASHPGFGPPNYGYTF.

The table lists this clonotype with many counts. CDR3 coding DNA: TGTGCCAGCAGTCCGAGGGGTAGCGGGGAAATCAATGAGCAGTTCTTC. The encoded protein is CASSPRGSGEINEQFF. The chain has TRBV6-2 or TRBV6-3 and TRBJ2-1, with 8 bases matching TRBD2. This CDR3 has 16 amino acids. The V gene end was trimmed by 5 bases and the J gene end by 6 bases; junction bases not matched to a gene: 12. CDR1 is MNHEY and CDR2 is SVGEGT in the germline V gene.

The genes are TRBV5-1 and TRBJ1-4; tentatively, D is TRBD1 (6 bases). V lost 0 bases and J lost 3, with 9 bases in between. Per the germline V gene, CDR1 is SGHRS and CDR2 is YFSETQ. This CDR3 spans 15 amino acids. CDR3 region: CASSLEAGANEKLFF. The CDR3 region has the DNA TGCGCCAGCAGCTTGGAGGCAGGGGCTAATGAAAAACTGTTTTTT.

The chain uses TRBV28 and TRBJ2-7; D is unclear. This CDR3 contains 11 residues. V dropped 8 bases and J dropped 5 bases, with 10 bases sitting between them. The germline V gene has CDR1 MDHEN and CDR2 SYDVKM. The CDR3 protein is CASCREHEQYF. The CDR3 DNA is TGTGCCAGCTGTAGAGAGCACGAGCAGTACTTC.

This chain connects TRBV5-6 to TRBJ1-4, with D possibly matching TRBD1 (6 bases). The CDR3 is 17 residues long. The germline V gene has CDR1 SGHDT and CDR2 YYEEEE. Trimming took off 0 bases at V and 5 bases at J, with 17 bases between the two ends. The CDR3 DNA sequence: TGTGCCAGCAGCTTGGTGGCAGGGGCGGCCGGGAATGAAAAACTGTTTTTT. As protein: CASSLVAGAAGNEKLFF.

This sequence joins TRBV5-1 and TRBJ1-2; D may be TRBD1 (6 bases). V lost 4 bases to trimming and J lost 8 bases, with 15 bases between them. Germline V gene lookup returns CDR1 SGHRS and CDR2 YFSETQ. CDR3 length equals 13 residues. CDR3 residues: CASSPNGGWGYTF. CDR3 nucleotide sequence: TGCGCCAGCAGCCCAAACGGGGGCTGGGGCTACACCTTC.

The V and J genes are TRBV2 and TRBJ1-1; D perhaps matches TRBD1 (6 bases). The CDR3 extends over 13 amino acids. The ends were cut back, 4 bases at V and 7 bases at J, with 13 bases in the middle. The germline CDR1 and CDR2 sequences are SNHLY and FYNNEI. The CDR3 region is CASSGARGYEAFF. DNA of the CDR3: TGTGCCAGCAGTGGCGCCAGGGGATATGAAGCTTTCTTT. Based on the CDR3 plus reference TRBV2 and TRBJ1-1, the full variable domain is EPEVTQTPSHQVTQMGQEVILRCVPISNHLYFYWYRQILGQKVEFLVSFYNNEISEKSEIFDDQFSVERPDGSNFTLKIRSTKLEDSAMYFCASSGARGYEAFFGQGTRLTVV.